A single sample is the source of the 26 T cell receptor beta chains below, sequenced in a study of cytomegalovirus exposure and HLA in healthy donors. The method was immunoSEQ multiplex PCR; TCRdb's version includes in-frame clones alone and lacks a portion of them. The repertoire consists of 55,000 to 75,000 clones, with 90% to 95% occurring once and the leading ten covering 4.4%. Input material: PBMCs. The receptors derive from a man aged 18 to 35 in good health and CMV-seropositive.

The chain carries TRBV10-3 and TRBJ2-1; no firm D call. Germline V gives CDR1 ENHRY, CDR2 SYGVKD. CDR3 size: 11 residues. V was pared by 6 bases and J by 12 bases, with 12 bases between. Written as DNA, the CDR3 is TGTGCCATCAGAGCCGGTAACTTGCAGTTCTTC. As protein: CAIRAGNLQFF.

This sequence joins TRBV7-3 and TRBJ2-3, with 14 bases aligning to TRBD2. J was trimmed by 4 bases and V by 5 bases; bases with no gene match: 5. CDR3 length: 16 amino acids. Germline assignment: CDR1 SGHTA and CDR2 FQGTGA. CDR3 coding DNA: TGTGCCAGCAGCCCAGGACTAGCGGGGGGAGCAGATACGCAGTATTTT. It translates to CASSPGLAGGADTQYF.

This chain uses TRBV7-2 with TRBJ2-3; D perhaps matches TRBD2 (6 bases). Germline V lookup: CDR1 SGHTA, CDR2 FQGNSA. CDR3 length: 14 amino acids. Trimming removed 3 bases at V and 3 bases at J, with 10 bases between. The CDR3, as DNA: TGTGCCAGCAGCTTCCGGGAGAGAACAGATACGCAGTATTTT. As protein: CASSFRERTDTQYF.

This sequence joins TRBV28 and TRBJ2-7; 7 bases are a match to TRBD2. The CDR3 spans 15 residues. Germline V gene sequence: CDR1 MDHEN, CDR2 SYDVKM. Trimming took 3 bases from V and 0 from J; bases not matched to a gene: 5. As DNA, the CDR3 is TGTGCCAGCAGTTTTGAAACTAGCGTCTCCTACGAGCAGTACTTC. The encoded protein is CASSFETSVSYEQYF.

The J gene is TRBJ2-1, the V gene TRBV27; 7 positions match TRBD2. The CDR3 is 12 amino acids. Trimming removed 11 bases from V and 9 bases from J; junction bases left unmatched: 10. From germline, CDR1 is MNHEY and CDR2 SMNVEV (reference sequence). DNA of the CDR3: TGTGCCGTGGGCGGGGGTCTTAGTGAGCAGTTCTTC. As protein: CAVGGGLSEQFF.

The chain recombines TRBV10-3 with TRBJ2-5, with a weak D call TRBD1 (5 bases). Trimming stripped 4 bases from V and 2 bases from J, with 20 bases between. This CDR3 has 17 amino acids. Germline CDR1 ENHRY, CDR2 SYGVKD. CDR3 amino acids: CAISGVTAISPQETQYF. The CDR3 nucleotides are TGTGCCATCAGTGGTGTGACAGCAATATCACCGCAAGAGACCCAGTACTTC.

The rearrangement uses TRBV2 and TRBJ2-7; 7 bases are a match to TRBD1. Germline CDR1 and CDR2: SNHLY and FYNNEI. After removal of 4 bases from V and 4 bases from J, the junction contained 4 bases not matched to a gene. This CDR3 has 13 residues. As DNA, the CDR3 is TGTGCCAGCAGTGCAGGGGGTGGATACGAGCAGTACTTC. Protein product: CASSAGGGYEQYF.

The chain joins TRBV6-1 to TRBJ1-1; TRBD1 matches 12 bases. The V segment lost 4 bases and the J segment 6 bases; nucleotides outside the gene matches: 6. The CDR3 is 15 residues long. The germline V gene encodes CDR1 MNHNS and CDR2 SASEGT. The CDR3 loop is CASSAGTGGDPEAFF. CDR3 in DNA: TGTGCCAGCAGTGCCGGGACAGGGGGCGACCCTGAAGCTTTCTTT.

The chain recombines TRBV28 with TRBJ1-3; unclear D gene. This CDR3 comprises 16 residues. Germline CDR1 MDHEN, CDR2 SYDVKM. V was trimmed by 2 bases and J by 0 bases, leaving 11 bases between them. The CDR3 sequence is CASSLAAQYSGNTIYF. CDR3 sequence (DNA): TGTGCCAGCAGTTTAGCCGCACAATACTCTGGAAACACCATATATTTT.

V is TRBV9 and J is TRBJ2-1; maybe TRBD2 (6 bases). CDR3 length equals 16 residues. CDR1 and CDR2 (germline): SGDLS, YYNGEE. Trimming stripped 2 bases from V and 8 bases from J, with 20 bases between. CDR3 sequence (DNA): TGTGCCAGCAGCGTCGTCGGGACTGGTTTGTTGGATGAGCAGTTCTTC. Translated, it gives CASSVVGTGLLDEQFF.

The rearrangement uses TRBV30 and TRBJ1-3; D gene uncertain. Trimming shortened V by 0 bases and J by 0 bases, and 9 bases separated the two germline ends. Germline V gene lookup returns CDR1 GTSNPN and CDR2 SVGIG (reference sequence). CDR3 length equals 15 residues. Here the CDR3 DNA reads TGTGCCTGGAGTGTAGATTCTAACTCTGGAAACACCATATATTTT. Its translation: CAWSVDSNSGNTIYF.

In DNA, the CDR3 is TGTGCCAGCAGCTTATCCCCACAGGGGAACACTGAAGCTTTCTTT. Amino acids: CASSLSPQGNTEAFF. The chain employs TRBV7-2 and TRBJ1-1; D is perhaps TRBD1 (6 bases). This CDR3 is 15 amino acids long. Germline CDR1 reads SGHTA; CDR2 reads FQGNSA. V lost 2 bases and J 1 base, leaving 11 bases between the germline ends.

The gene calls are TRBV28 and TRBJ1-4; 9 bases are a match to TRBD1. CDR3 length equals 15 residues. In germline, CDR1 is MDHEN, CDR2 SYDVKM. After removal of 5 bases from V and 3 bases from J, the junction contained 4 bases not matched to a gene. The CDR3 DNA sequence: TGTGCCAGCAGTCGGACAGGGGACGCTAATGAAAAACTGTTTTTT. Encoded protein: CASSRTGDANEKLFF.

CDR3 bases: TGTGCCAGCTCACCGGAGGGGTCTGGAAACACCATATATTTT. It translates to CASSPEGSGNTIYF. The gene calls are TRBV18 and TRBJ1-3; TRBD1 is a possible D gene (5 bases). The CDR3 contains 14 residues. Germline-derived CDR1 and CDR2 are KGHSH and LQKENI. Trimming pared 3 bases from V and 1 base from J, leaving 7 bases between.

This sequence joins TRBV5-1 and TRBJ2-2; 7 bases are shared with TRBD2. Looked up from germline, CDR1 is SGHRS and CDR2 is YFSETQ. The CDR3 consists of 14 residues. Unmatched junction bases numbered 0, after V lost 0 bases and J lost 4 bases. CDR3 protein: CASSLGGGTGELFF. For the CDR3, the DNA is TGCGCCAGCAGCTTGGGCGGGGGCACCGGGGAGCTGTTTTTT.

V usage is TRBV7-9 and J usage is TRBJ2-6, with D perhaps TRBD2 (5 bases). V was pared by 3 bases and J by 2 bases, with 8 bases between. Germline values: CDR1 SEHNR, CDR2 FQNEAQ (reference sequence). CDR3 length: 15 amino acids. The CDR3 DNA follows: TGTGCCAGCAGCTTGGCGGGCACTGGGGCCAACGTCCTGACTTTC. Translated, it gives CASSLAGTGANVLTF.

This chain connects TRBV9 to TRBJ2-1; TRBD2 matches 10 bases. Trimming cost V 4 bases and J 5 bases; bases outside gene matches: 9. The CDR3 runs 16 residues. Germline loops: CDR1 SGDLS, CDR2 YYNGEE. The CDR3 DNA sequence: TGTGCCAGCAGCACGTCAGCGGGAGGGTTACACAATGAGCAGTTCTTC. Protein: CASSTSAGGLHNEQFF.

The rearrangement joins TRBV4-3 to TRBJ1-1, with D possibly being TRBD1 (6 bases). This CDR3 is 16 amino acids long. Germline V CDR1 and CDR2: LGHNA, YSLEER. Trimming stripped 1 base from V and 3 bases from J, with 15 bases between. The chain's CDR3 is CASSQAGYRVDTEAFF. CDR3 sequence (DNA): TGCGCCAGCAGCCAAGCGGGGTACAGGGTGGACACTGAAGCTTTCTTT.

CDR3 amino acids: CASSTGHSNQPQHF. DNA for the CDR3: TGTGCCAGCAGCACAGGCCATAGCAATCAGCCCCAGCATTTT. The rearrangement links TRBV5-8 to TRBJ1-5; D possibly corresponds to TRBD1 (5 bases). Trimming took off 4 bases at V and 0 bases at J, with 8 bases between the two ends. In germline, CDR1 is SGHTS, CDR2 YDEGEE. This CDR3 comprises 14 residues.

The chain combines TRBV5-6 with TRBJ2-3; 12 bases fit TRBD2. Trimming removed 3 bases from V and 1 base from J; junction bases left unmatched: 3. The CDR3 runs to 16 residues. Germline V lookup: CDR1 SGHDT, CDR2 YYEEEE. The chain's CDR3 is CASSSRLAGGTDTQYF. The CDR3 DNA sequence: TGTGCCAGCAGCTCGAGACTAGCGGGGGGCACAGATACGCAGTATTTT.

This rearrangement joins TRBV7-9 to TRBJ2-5; D perhaps matches TRBD1 (5 bases). Trimming removed 1 base from V and 5 bases from J, with 11 bases in between. The germline CDR1 and CDR2 sequences are SEHNR and FQNEAQ (reference sequence). This CDR3 has 14 residues. The CDR3 sequence: CASSLETERETQYF. The CDR3 coding sequence is TGTGCCAGCAGCTTAGAGACAGAAAGGGAGACCCAGTACTTC.

The chain joins TRBV29-1 to TRBJ1-2; D is perhaps TRBD1 (6 bases). V was shortened by 8 bases and J by 7 bases, with 20 bases between the two germline ends. CDR3 size: 13 residues. The germline gives CDR1 SQVTM, CDR2 ANQGSEA. CDR3 amino acids: CSLGGGPRSGYTF. CDR3 DNA sequence: TGCAGCCTCGGGGGGGGGCCCAGGTCTGGCTACACCTTC.

The rearrangement uses TRBV10-1 and TRBJ2-1; D unclear. Germline CDR1 reads WNHNN; CDR2 reads SYGVQD (reference sequence). The germline V and J ends were trimmed by 0 bases and 5 bases, with 17 bases remaining between them. This CDR3 comprises 17 residues. The CDR3 bases are TGCGCCAGCAGTGAGTCCATCGGGTCGGAGACGAACAATGAGCAGTTCTTC. This translates into CASSESIGSETNNEQFF.

The V and J genes are TRBV29-1 and TRBJ2-1; D might be TRBD1 (5 bases). Germline V gene lookup returns CDR1 SQVTM and CDR2 ANQGSEA. CDR3 length equals 10 residues. CDR3 amino acids: CTHSRGEQFF. CDR3 DNA sequence: TGCACCCACTCTAGGGGTGAGCAGTTCTTC.

This chain links TRBV7-8 with TRBJ1-1; D ambiguous. CDR1 SGHVS and CDR2 FQNEAQ come from the germline V gene. The germline V and J ends were trimmed by 3 bases and 11 bases, with 22 bases remaining between them. This CDR3 spans 15 amino acids. This chain's CDR3 is CASSFKSGSTAKAFF. CDR3 in DNA: TGTGCCAGCAGCTTTAAGTCCGGGTCGACGGCTAAGGCTTTCTTT.

V usage is TRBV5-6 and J usage is TRBJ2-6; D not resolved. The length of the CDR3 is 15 residues. CDR1 is SGHDT, CDR2 YYEEEE, per germline. V lost 0 bases, J lost 0 bases, and 4 bases lay in between. This CDR3 is CASSLGLSGANVLTF. The CDR3 region has the DNA TGTGCCAGCAGCTTGGGTCTCTCTGGGGCCAACGTCCTGACTTTC.